This TCR beta chain stems from a study of shared clonotypes between healthy human individuals. Study-wide background: A couple of female and three male donors aged 18 to 49 were enrolled. Researchers assigned three CD4 naive, three CD4 memory, two CD8 naive and one CD8 memory plate to each donor.

The sample holds many counts of this clone. Its antigen is currently unknown. Libraries were prepared by immunoSEQ multiplex PCR; TCRdb keeps only in-frame clonotypes and omits some of them. The table has over a million clones, roughly 75% seen once. CD45RA-negative memory and CD45RA+ naive subsets were split from the CD4+ cells. V lost 2 bases and J lost 4; bases outside the gene matches: 7. Germline V gene data show CDR1 as MNHNS and CDR2 as SASEGT. This CDR3 spans 15 amino acids. Whole-study findings and limits: On the whole, naive subsets had larger estimated richness than memory subsets had.

The clonotype was recovered from a man aged 18 to 30 in good health. The chain has TRBV6-1 and TRBJ2-5; TRBD1 matches at 7 bases. Source material: memory CD4+ T cells sorted from blood. Noted subset: CD45RA-negative fraction. The CDR3 reads CASSERVGGPETQYF. CDR3 sequence (DNA): TGTGCCAGCAGTGAAAGAGTAGGGGGCCCAGAGACCCAGTACTTC.